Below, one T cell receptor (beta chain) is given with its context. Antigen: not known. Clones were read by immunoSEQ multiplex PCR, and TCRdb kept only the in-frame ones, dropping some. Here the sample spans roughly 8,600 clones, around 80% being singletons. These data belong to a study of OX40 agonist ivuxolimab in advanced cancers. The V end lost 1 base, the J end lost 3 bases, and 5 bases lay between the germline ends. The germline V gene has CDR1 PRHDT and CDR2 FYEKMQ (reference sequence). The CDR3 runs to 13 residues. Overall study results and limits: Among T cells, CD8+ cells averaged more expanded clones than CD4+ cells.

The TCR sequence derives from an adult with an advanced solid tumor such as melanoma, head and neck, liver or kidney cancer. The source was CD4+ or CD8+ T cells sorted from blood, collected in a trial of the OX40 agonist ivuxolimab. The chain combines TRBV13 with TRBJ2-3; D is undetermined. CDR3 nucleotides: TGTGCCAGCAGCTTAGCTCGTACAGATACGCAGTATTTT. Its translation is CASSLARTDTQYF.